These T cell receptor beta chains were read from a single sample in a study of regulatory T cells in long-lasting Graves disease. TCRdb processed the multiplex PCR reads anew with MiXCR; each CDR3 protein has one entry. Of some 460,000 distinct CDR3 sequences detected, about 16% appear once; the ten largest clones hold roughly an eighth. This sample was shared with a second study, whose subject was T cells in Graves' hyperthyroidism and ophthalmopathy.

The sequencing here drew on peripheral blood mononuclear cells (PBMCs), taken at new diagnosis, from a patient treated with antithyroid drugs. The receptors originated from a man aged 35-49 years with Graves disease. The CDR3 runs from the conserved cysteine through the conserved F or W. A D gene is named only where the DNA matches it firmly. Only part of the rows carry a size: once, few, many, or a class if the clone is expanded.

J gene | V gene | D gene | clone size | CDR3 DNA | CDR3 protein
TRBJ2-5 | TRBV5-1 | TRBD2 | many | TGCGCCAGCAGCTTTTGGCTAGCGGTGAAGGAGGAGACCCAGTACTTC | CASSFWLAVKEETQYF
TRBJ2-3 | TRBV18 | TRBD2 | NA | TGTGCCAGCTCGCCACTGCTAGCGGGAGGAGGCGGCACAGATACGCAGTATTTT | CASSPLLAGGGGTDTQYF
TRBJ2-7 | TRBV15 | NA | many | TGTGCCACCAGCAGATACCCATGGGTAGTTCCCTACGAGCAGTACTTC | CATSRYPWVVPYEQYF
TRBJ1-4 | TRBV7-3 | NA | many | TGTGCCAGCAGCTTAACCCCGGGGGCTAATGAAAAACTGTTTTTT | CASSLTPGANEKLFF
TRBJ1-2 | TRBV3-1 | NA | few | TGTGCCAGCAGCCAGGGGGGTGGCTACACCTTC | CASSQGGGYTF
TRBJ2-7 | TRBV7-2 | TRBD2 | NA | TGTGCCAGCAGCTTACCCCCTAGCGGGACCTACGAGCAGTACTTC | CASSLPPSGTYEQYF
TRBJ2-5 | TRBV2 | NA | many | TGTGCCAGCACGCATGGGGAGACCCAGTACTTC | CASTHGETQYF
TRBJ2-7 | TRBV7-9 | NA | few | TGTGCCCTAGCCGGGGTTGGCGAGCAGTACTTC | CALAGVGEQYF
TRBJ2-3 | TRBV4-1 | TRBD2 | few | TGCGCCAGCAGCTCCAGACTAGCGGGATTCCGCACAGATACGCAGTATTTT | CASSSRLAGFRTDTQYF
TRBJ2-3 | TRBV6-1 | TRBD1 | few | TGTGCCAGCAGTGGCTGGGACAGGTCTAGCACAGATACGCAGTATTTT | CASSGWDRSSTDTQYF
TRBJ1-1 | TRBV12-5 | NA | NA | TGTGCTAGTGGTTTTTCCTTAGACATCATGAACACTGAAGCTTTCTTT | CASGFSLDIMNTEAFF
TRBJ1-5 | TRBV7-2 | NA | few | TGTGCCAGCAGCTTAAATACCAGGGGACCCAATCAGCCCCAGCATTTT | CASSLNTRGPNQPQHF
TRBJ2-6 | TRBV29-1 | NA | NA | TGCAGCGCTTCGACAGACGTTGACTCTGGGGCCAACGTCCTGACTTTC | CSASTDVDSGANVLTF
TRBJ1-2 | TRBV5-1 | TRBD1 | NA | TGCGCCAGCAGCAACCGGGACAGGGGTGGCTACACCTTC | CASSNRDRGGYTF
TRBJ2-7 | TRBV10-3 | TRBD1 | many | TGTGCCATCAGGGGGACAGGGACCGACTACGAGCAGTACTTC | CAIRGTGTDYEQYF
TRBJ2-2 | TRBV19 | TRBD1 | NA | TGTGCCAGTAGTACAGGACAGGAAGTCGGGGAGCTGTTTTTT | CASSTGQEVGELFF
TRBJ2-1 | TRBV2 | NA | many | TGTGCCAGCAGTGAGAGACTTTACAATGAGCAGTTCTTC | CASSERLYNEQFF
TRBJ2-7 | TRBV30 | TRBD2 | many | TGTGCCTGGAGGGGGACTAGCGGAACCTACGAGCAGTACTTC | CAWRGTSGTYEQYF
TRBJ2-1 | TRBV20-1 | NA | many | TGCAGTGCTAGGACCGCAAACGCGATCAGGTACAATGAGCAGTTCTTC | CSARTANAIRYNEQFF
TRBJ2-1 | TRBV15 | NA | NA | TGTGCCACCAGCAGAGTTCGGGGAAGCTCCTACAATGAGCAGTTCTTC | CATSRVRGSSYNEQFF
TRBJ2-5 | TRBV15 | TRBD2 | few | TGTGCCACCAGCAGGAGCGGGAGTTATCAGGAGACCCAGTACTTC | CATSRSGSYQETQYF
TRBJ2-7 | TRBV9 | TRBD2 | many | TGTGCCAGCAGCGTGAATAGCGGGGTCTACGAGCAGTACTTC | CASSVNSGVYEQYF
TRBJ2-7 | TRBV28 | TRBD1 | many | TGTGCCAGCAGTTCCCGGGACAGGCCAACCTACGAGCAGTACTTC | CASSSRDRPTYEQYF
TRBJ2-7 | TRBV10-3 | NA | few | TGTGCCATCAGTGACCAGACTGACCCAAAGACCTACGAGCAGTACTTC | CAISDQTDPKTYEQYF
TRBJ2-3 | TRBV5-1 | TRBD2 | many | TGCGCCAGCAGCCCCGCTCCTACTAGCGGGAGCACAGATACGCAGTATTTT | CASSPAPTSGSTDTQYF